The sequence of this T cell receptor beta chain was determined in a study of blood T cell repertoires in COVID-19. Germline V gene lookup returns CDR1 KGHSY and CDR2 FQNENV. CDR3 length: 15 residues. J lost 5 bases, V lost 7 bases, and 8 bases had no gene match. Clones were sequenced by immunoSEQ multiplex PCR, and TCRdb holds only the in-frame ones, with some missing. The sample has around 250,000 clones; approximately 90% are singletons. The chain joins TRBV16 to TRBJ1-2; 12 bases align to TRBD1. The TCR sequence derives from a man between 18 and 35 years old with active or convalescent COVID-19. Sequences were obtained from peripheral blood. The CDR3 here is CASNQGTGGDYGYTF. The CDR3 region has the DNA TGTGCCAGCAACCAGGGGACAGGGGGCGATTATGGCTACACCTTC.